Listed below are T cell receptor beta chains from one sample, sequenced in a study of shared clonotypes between healthy human individuals. The table came from immunoSEQ multiplex PCR; TCRdb's copy has only in-frame clones and leaves some out. The sample yields fewer than 2.5 million clones, 80% to 95% seen once. Sequencing input: naive CD4+ T cells from PBMCs. These receptors came from a man aged 18 to 35 in good health. Some clones in this sample may be carry-over from other donors' samples. Both conserved end residues are part of each CDR3. The D gene is left open where the match is weak.

V gene	D gene	J gene	CDR3 protein	CDR3 DNA
TRBV5-4	TRBD2	TRBJ2-7	CASSWGGLASYEQYF	TGTGCCAGCAGCTGGGGGGGACTAGCGAGCTACGAGCAGTACTTC
TRBV10-2	-	TRBJ2-1	CASSRGGDALDEQFF	TGCGCCAGCAGTAGGGGCGGAGACGCTTTGGATGAGCAGTTCTTC
TRBV28	TRBD2	TRBJ2-7	CASRLAGGEQYF	TGTGCCAGCAGGCTAGCGGGCGGAGAGCAGTACTTC
TRBV18	-	TRBJ1-1	CASSPRRERYTEAFF	TGTGCCAGCTCACCACGGCGGGAACGGTACACTGAAGCTTTCTTT
TRBV2	-	TRBJ2-3	CASSDSSTDTQYF	TGTGCCAGCAGTGACTCTAGCACAGATACGCAGTATTTT
TRBV5-5	TRBD2	TRBJ2-7	CASSLGGVGEYEQYF	TGTGCCAGCAGCCTGGGAGGGGTTGGGGAGTACGAGCAGTACTTC
TRBV6-1	-	TRBJ2-7	CASRRLGGGSYEQYF	TGTGCCAGCCGGCGGTTAGGAGGGGGCTCCTACGAGCAGTACTTC
TRBV15	-	TRBJ2-1	CATSGQHRLPDEQFF	TGTGCCACCAGCGGACAACACCGACTCCCTGATGAGCAGTTCTTC
TRBV29-1	-	TRBJ1-5	CSVMPAGNQPQHF	TGCAGCGTTATGCCTGCTGGCAATCAGCCCCAGCATTTT
TRBV6-5	-	TRBJ2-5	CASSYGRRETQYF	TGTGCCAGCAGTTACGGGAGGAGGGAGACCCAGTACTTC